Sequencing of this TCR beta chain was carried out in a study of cytomegalovirus exposure and HLA in healthy donors. Whole-study findings and limits: Most sequenced TCRs were rare (though some public TCRs occurred in many donors). Confirmation was obtained in vitro that a few CMV-associated chains are specific for CMV antigens.

Comments on this clone: Antigen specificity is unknown.

Measured with immunoSEQ multiplex PCR; TCRdb has only the in-frame clones, and not every one. The table includes around 250,000 clones, roughly 90% detected once. V was pared by 5 bases and J by 7 bases, with 16 bases of the junction left unmatched. The germline CDR1 and CDR2 sequences are SGHVS and FQNEAQ. The CDR3 extends over 18 amino acids. The rearrangement uses TRBV7-8 and TRBJ2-4; TRBD2 agrees at 11 bases. This sequence was found in a woman between 18 and 30 years old in good health and CMV-seronegative. The sample comprised PBMCs. CDR3 DNA sequence: TGTGCCAGCAGCCTAGATAGCGGGGGGGCCGCTCTCCCTAACATTCAGTACTTC. Its translation is CASSLDSGGAALPNIQYF.